This paragraph covers one T cell receptor beta chain sequence. V lost 1 base and J 7 bases, leaving 14 bases between the germline ends. CDR1 is SGHVS, CDR2 FQNEAQ, per germline. The CDR3 length is 14 residues. Profiles of TCR beta VDJ and CDR3 were generated from a genomic DNA template. Each CDR3 protein gets one entry after TCRdb re-called the reads with MiXCR. Of 150,000 to 200,000 distinct CDR3 sequences detected, around 65% appear once; the ten largest clones hold roughly 46%. The sample is drawn from a study of CD8+CD57+ T cells in acquired aplastic anemia. The wider study: DNA from sorted CD4+ and CD8+ cells averaged around 3.5 ug.

The sample taken for sequencing was sorted CD4+, CD8+, or CD8+CD57+ T cells (not recorded which) from PBMCs. The chain has TRBV7-8 and TRBJ2-7; D is unclear. This receptor was identified in a human donor with severe aplastic anemia or a healthy control (not recorded which). CDR3 sequence (DNA): TGTGCCAGCAGCTTAGGACGGCGTATGGGGGAGCAGTACTTC. It yields the protein CASSLGRRMGEQYF.